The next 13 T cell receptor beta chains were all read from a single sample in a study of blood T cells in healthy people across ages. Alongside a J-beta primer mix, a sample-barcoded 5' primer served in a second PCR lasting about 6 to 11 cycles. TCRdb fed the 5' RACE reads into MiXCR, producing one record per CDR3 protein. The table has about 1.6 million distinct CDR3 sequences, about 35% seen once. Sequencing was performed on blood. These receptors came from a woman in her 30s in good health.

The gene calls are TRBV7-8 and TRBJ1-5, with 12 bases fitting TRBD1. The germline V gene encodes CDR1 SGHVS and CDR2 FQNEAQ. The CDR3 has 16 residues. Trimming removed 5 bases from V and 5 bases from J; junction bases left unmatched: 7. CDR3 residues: CASSPGTGGGDQPQHF. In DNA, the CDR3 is TGTGCCAGCAGCCCCGGGACAGGGGGCGGCGATCAGCCCCAGCATTTT.

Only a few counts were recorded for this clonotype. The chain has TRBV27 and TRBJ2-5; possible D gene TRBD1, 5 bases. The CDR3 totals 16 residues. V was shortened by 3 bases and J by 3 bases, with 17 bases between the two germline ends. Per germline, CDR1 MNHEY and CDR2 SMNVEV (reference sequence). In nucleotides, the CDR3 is TGTGCCAGCAGTTTCAGGCGGCAGACAGCCGAAGAGACCCAGTACTTC. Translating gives CASSFRRQTAEETQYF.

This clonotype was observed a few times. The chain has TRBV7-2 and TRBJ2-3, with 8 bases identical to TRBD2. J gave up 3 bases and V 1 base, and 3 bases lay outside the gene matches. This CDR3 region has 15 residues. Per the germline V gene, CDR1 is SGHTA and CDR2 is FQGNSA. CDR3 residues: CASSLEGLATDTQYF. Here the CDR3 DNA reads TGTGCCAGCAGCTTAGAAGGACTAGCAACAGATACGCAGTATTTT. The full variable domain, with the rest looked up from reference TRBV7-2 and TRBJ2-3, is GAGVSQSPSNKVTEKGKDVELRCDPISGHTALYWYRQSLGQGLEFLIYFQGNSAPDKSGLPSDRFSAERTGGSVSTLTIQRTQQEDSAVYLCASSLEGLATDTQYFGPGTRLTVL.

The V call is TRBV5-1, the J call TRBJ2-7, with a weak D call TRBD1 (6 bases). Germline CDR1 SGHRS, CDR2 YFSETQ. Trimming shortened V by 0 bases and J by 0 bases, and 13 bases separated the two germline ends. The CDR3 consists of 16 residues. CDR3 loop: CASSLASTRGSYEQYF. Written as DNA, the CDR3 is TGCGCCAGCAGCTTGGCCAGCACCAGGGGCTCCTACGAGCAGTACTTC.

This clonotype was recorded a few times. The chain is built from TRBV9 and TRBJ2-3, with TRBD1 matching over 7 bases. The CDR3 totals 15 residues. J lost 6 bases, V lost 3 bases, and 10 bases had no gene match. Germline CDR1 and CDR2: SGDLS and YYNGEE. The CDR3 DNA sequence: TGTGCCAGCAGCGAACAGGGGCCGAAGGGGGATACGCAGTATTTT. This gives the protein CASSEQGPKGDTQYF.

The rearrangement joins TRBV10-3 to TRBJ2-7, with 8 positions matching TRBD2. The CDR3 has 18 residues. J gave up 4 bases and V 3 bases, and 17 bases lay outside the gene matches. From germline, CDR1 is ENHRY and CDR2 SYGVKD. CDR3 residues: CAISESPYEAGGRYEQYF. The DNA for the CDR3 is TGTGCCATCAGTGAATCCCCCTATGAGGCGGGAGGTCGGTACGAGCAGTACTTC.

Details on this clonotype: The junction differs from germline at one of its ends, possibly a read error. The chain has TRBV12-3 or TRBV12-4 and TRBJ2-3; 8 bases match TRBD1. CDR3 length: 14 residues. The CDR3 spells CASTLGQGTDAQYF. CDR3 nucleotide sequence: TGTGCCAGCACCCTAGGACAGGGAACAGATGCGCAGTATTTT.

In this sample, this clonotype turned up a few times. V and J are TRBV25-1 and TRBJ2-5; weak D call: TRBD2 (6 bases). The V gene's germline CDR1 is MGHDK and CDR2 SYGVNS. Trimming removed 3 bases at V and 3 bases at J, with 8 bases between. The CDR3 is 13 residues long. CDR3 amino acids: CASSDREEETQYF. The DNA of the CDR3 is TGTGCCAGCAGTGATAGGGAGGAAGAGACCCAGTACTTC. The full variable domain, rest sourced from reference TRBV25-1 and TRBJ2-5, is EADIYQTPRYLVIGTGKKITLECSQTMGHDKMYWYQQDPGMELHLIHYSYGVNSTEKGDLSSESTVSRIRTEHFPLTLESARPSHTSQYLCASSDREEETQYFGPGTRLLVL.

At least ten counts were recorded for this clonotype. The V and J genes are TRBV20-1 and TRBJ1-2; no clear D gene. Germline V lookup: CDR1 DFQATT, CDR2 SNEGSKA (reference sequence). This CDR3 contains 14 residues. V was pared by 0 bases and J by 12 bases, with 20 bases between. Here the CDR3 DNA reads TGCAGTGCTAGAGATGGTGCGTCGTTCCGAGGCGACACCTTC. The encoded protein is CSARDGASFRGDTF.

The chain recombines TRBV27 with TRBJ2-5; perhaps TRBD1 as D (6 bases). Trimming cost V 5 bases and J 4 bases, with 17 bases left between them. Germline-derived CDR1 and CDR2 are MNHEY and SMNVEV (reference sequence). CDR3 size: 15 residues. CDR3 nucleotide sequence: TGTGCCAGCAGTCCCAGTAGTGGCAGGGGAGAGACCCAGTACTTC. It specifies CASSPSSGRGETQYF.

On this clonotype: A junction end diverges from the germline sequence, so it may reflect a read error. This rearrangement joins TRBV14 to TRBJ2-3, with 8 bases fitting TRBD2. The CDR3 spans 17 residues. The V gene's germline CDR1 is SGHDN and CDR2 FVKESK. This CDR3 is CASSHFQASGHTDTRYF. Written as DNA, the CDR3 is TGTGCCAGCAGCCATTTCCAGGCTAGCGGGCACACAGATACGCGGTATTTT.

In nucleotides, the CDR3 is TGTGCCAGCAGCCTCGAGGGACAGGGCTGGGGATACAGCTCCTACAATGAGCAGTTCTTC. Amino acid sequence: CASSLEGQGWGYSSYNEQFF. This chain joins TRBV7-3 and TRBJ2-1; 9 nucleotides agree with TRBD1. CDR1 is SGHTA and CDR2 is FQGTGA in the germline V gene. After removal of 5 bases from V and 0 bases from J, the junction contained 17 bases not matched to a gene. This CDR3 has 20 amino acids.

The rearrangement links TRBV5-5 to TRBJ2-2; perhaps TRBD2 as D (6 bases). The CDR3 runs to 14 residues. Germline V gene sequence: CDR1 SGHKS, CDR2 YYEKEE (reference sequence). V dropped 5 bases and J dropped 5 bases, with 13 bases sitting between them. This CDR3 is CASRRLVGTGELFF. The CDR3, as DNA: TGTGCCAGCAGACGACTAGTGGGTACCGGGGAGCTGTTTTTT.